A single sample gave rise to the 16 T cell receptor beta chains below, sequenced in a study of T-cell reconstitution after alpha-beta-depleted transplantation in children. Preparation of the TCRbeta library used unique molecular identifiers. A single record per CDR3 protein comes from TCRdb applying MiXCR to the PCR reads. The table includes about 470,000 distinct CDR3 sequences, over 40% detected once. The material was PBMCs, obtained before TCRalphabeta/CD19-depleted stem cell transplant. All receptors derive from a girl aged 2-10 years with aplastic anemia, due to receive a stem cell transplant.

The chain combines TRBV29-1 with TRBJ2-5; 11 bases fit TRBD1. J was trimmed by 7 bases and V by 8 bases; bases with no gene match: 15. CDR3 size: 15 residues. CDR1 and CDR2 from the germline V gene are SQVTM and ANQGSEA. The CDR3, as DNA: TGCAGCACAACCTCCCCGGGACAGGGGGTGGGGACCCAGTACTTC. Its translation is CSTTSPGQGVGTQYF.

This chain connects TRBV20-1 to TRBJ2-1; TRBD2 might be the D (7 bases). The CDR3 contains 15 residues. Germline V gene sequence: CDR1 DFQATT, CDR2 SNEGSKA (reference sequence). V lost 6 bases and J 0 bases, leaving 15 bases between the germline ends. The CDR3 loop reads CSAMRGGFSYNEQFF. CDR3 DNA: TGCAGTGCCATGAGGGGGGGATTCTCCTACAATGAGCAGTTCTTC.

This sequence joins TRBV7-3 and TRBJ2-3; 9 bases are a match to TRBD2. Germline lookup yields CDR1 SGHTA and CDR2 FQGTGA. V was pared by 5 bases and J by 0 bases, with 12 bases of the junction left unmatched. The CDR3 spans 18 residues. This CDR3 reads CASSHSGASGTSTDTQYF. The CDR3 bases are TGTGCCAGCAGCCACAGCGGGGCTAGCGGGACTAGCACAGATACGCAGTATTTT.

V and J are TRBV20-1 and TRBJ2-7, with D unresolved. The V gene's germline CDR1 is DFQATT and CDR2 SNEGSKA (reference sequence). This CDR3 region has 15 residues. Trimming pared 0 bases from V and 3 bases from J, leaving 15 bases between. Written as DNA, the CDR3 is TGCAGTGCTAGAGATCATCAGAAAAGGCTCTACGAGCAGTACTTC. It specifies CSARDHQKRLYEQYF.

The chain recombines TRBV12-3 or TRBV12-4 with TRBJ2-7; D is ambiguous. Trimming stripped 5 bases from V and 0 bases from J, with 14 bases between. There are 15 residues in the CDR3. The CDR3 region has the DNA TGTGCCAGCAGTCCCTGGTACAGCAGCTCCTACGAGCAGTACTTC. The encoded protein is CASSPWYSSSYEQYF.

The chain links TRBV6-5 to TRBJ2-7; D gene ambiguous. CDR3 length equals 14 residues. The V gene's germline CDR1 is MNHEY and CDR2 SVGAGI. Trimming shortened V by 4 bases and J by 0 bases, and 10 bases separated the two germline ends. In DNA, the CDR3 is TGTGCCAGCAGTTCTATACAGCGCTCCTACGAGCAGTACTTC. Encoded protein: CASSSIQRSYEQYF.

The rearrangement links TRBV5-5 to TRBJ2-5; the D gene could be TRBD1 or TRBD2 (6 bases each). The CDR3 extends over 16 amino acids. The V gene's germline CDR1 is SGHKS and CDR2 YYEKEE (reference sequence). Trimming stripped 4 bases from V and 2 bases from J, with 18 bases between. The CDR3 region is CASSGRTVGPQETQYF. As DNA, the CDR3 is TGTGCCAGCAGCGGGAGGACAGTGGGACCGCAAGAGACCCAGTACTTC.

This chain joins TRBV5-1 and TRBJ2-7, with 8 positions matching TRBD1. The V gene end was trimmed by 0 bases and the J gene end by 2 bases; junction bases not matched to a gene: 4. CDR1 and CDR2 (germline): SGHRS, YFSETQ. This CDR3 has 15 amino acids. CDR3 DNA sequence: TGCGCCAGCAGCTTGGACCCGGGACAGGCCTACGAGCAGTACTTC. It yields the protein CASSLDPGQAYEQYF.

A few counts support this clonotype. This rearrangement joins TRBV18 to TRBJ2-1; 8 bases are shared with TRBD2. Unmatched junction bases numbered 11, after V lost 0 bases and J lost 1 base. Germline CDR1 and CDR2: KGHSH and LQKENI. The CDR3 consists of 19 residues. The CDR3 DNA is TGTGCCAGCTCACCACCGCGAGTGGCTAGCGGGTTTTCCTACAATGAGCAGTTCTTC. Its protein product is CASSPPRVASGFSYNEQFF.

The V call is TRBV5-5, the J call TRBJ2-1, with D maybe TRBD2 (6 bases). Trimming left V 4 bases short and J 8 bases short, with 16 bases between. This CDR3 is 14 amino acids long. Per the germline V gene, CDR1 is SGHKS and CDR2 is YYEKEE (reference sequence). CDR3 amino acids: CASSRDFGSYEQFF. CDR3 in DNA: TGTGCCAGCAGCCGGGACTTCGGAAGCTATGAGCAGTTCTTC.

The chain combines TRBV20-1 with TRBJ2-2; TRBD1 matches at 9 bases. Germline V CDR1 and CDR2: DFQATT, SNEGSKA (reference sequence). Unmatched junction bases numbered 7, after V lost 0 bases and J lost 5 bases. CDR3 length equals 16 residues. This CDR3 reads CSARDAGTGTTGELFF. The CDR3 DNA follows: TGCAGTGCTAGAGACGCCGGGACAGGGACAACCGGGGAGCTGTTTTTT.

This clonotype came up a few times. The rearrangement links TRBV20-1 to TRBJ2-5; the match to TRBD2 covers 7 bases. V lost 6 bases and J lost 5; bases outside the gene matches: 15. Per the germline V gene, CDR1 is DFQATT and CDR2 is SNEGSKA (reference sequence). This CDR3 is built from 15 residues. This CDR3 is CSAPRMVAGRETQYF. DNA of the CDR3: TGCAGTGCCCCCAGGATGGTAGCGGGCCGGGAGACCCAGTACTTC.

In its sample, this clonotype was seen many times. CDR3 in amino acids: CASSFKTAGPYNEQFF. CDR3 DNA sequence: TGTGCCAGCAGTTTCAAGACGGCGGGACCCTACAATGAGCAGTTCTTC. This rearrangement joins TRBV28 to TRBJ2-1, with D tentatively TRBD2 (6 bases). The CDR3 is made up of 16 amino acids. V was pared by 3 bases and J by 2 bases, with 14 bases between. CDR1 is MDHEN and CDR2 is SYDVKM in the germline V gene.

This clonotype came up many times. CDR3 nucleotide sequence: TGTGCCAGCAGTCGAATTGGACTAGCGGGAACCTACGAGCAGTACTTC. Translating it yields CASSRIGLAGTYEQYF. The chain joins TRBV6-2 or TRBV6-3 to TRBJ2-7, with 12 bases matching TRBD2. The germline CDR1 and CDR2 sequences are MNHEY and SVGEGT. The trim removed 5 bases at V and 2 bases at J, leaving 7 bases unmatched. The CDR3 runs 16 residues.

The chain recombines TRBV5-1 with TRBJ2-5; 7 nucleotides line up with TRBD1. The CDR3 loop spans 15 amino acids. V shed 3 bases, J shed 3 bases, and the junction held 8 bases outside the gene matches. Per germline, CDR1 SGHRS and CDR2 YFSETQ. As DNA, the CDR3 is TGCGCCAGCAGCTCGGCAGACAGGGATGAAGAGACCCAGTACTTC. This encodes CASSSADRDEETQYF.

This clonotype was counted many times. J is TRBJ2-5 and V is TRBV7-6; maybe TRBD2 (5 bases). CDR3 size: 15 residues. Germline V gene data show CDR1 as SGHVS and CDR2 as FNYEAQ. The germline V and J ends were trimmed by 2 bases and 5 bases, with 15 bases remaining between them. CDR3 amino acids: CASSLIRGPQETQYF. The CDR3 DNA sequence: TGTGCCAGCAGCTTAATCAGAGGGCCGCAGGAGACCCAGTACTTC.